These T cell receptor beta chains were read from a single sample in a study of beta chain features in type 1 diabetes. The repertoire was sequenced with immunoSEQ multiplex PCR; TCRdb's copy has only in-frame clones and lacks some. The data show 55,000 to 80,000 clones, with roughly 50% seen just once and around 0.72% held by the top ten. The sequencing sample was made of central memory CD4+ T cells from blood. The receptors come from a man aged 30 to 39 with type 1 diabetes. Both conserved end residues are part of each CDR3. The order of the fields is V gene, clone size, D gene, J gene, CDR3 protein, CDR3 DNA. The D gene is left open where the match is weak. Only part of the rows carry a size: once, few, many, or a class if the clone is expanded.

V gene: TRBV10-3
clone size: few
D gene: .
J gene: TRBJ2-2
CDR3 protein: CAISVGSMNTGELFF
CDR3 DNA: TGTGCCATCAGTGTTGGTAGCATGAACACCGGGGAGCTGTTTTTT

V gene: TRBV6-5
clone size: .
D gene: TRBD1
J gene: TRBJ2-7
CDR3 protein: CASSTDRVSYEQYF
CDR3 DNA: TGTGCCAGCAGTACCGACAGGGTTTCCTACGAGCAGTACTTC

V gene: TRBV19
clone size: few
D gene: .
J gene: TRBJ1-1
CDR3 protein: CASKAAIGGTEAFF
CDR3 DNA: TGTGCCAGTAAAGCGGCTATCGGGGGCACTGAAGCTTTCTTT

V gene: TRBV6-1
clone size: few
D gene: .
J gene: TRBJ1-2
CDR3 protein: CASTDGVVYGYTF
CDR3 DNA: TGTGCCAGCACCGACGGGGTCGTCTATGGCTACACCTTC

V gene: TRBV2
clone size: .
D gene: .
J gene: TRBJ1-1
CDR3 protein: CASSEAGRGWGDTEAFF
CDR3 DNA: TGTGCCAGCAGTGAAGCAGGTCGGGGGTGGGGGGACACTGAAGCTTTCTTT

V gene: TRBV15
clone size: .
D gene: .
J gene: TRBJ1-1
CDR3 protein: CATSPGQGITEAFF
CDR3 DNA: TGTGCCACCAGCCCCGGGCAGGGGATCACTGAAGCTTTCTTT

V gene: TRBV5-6
clone size: .
D gene: .
J gene: TRBJ1-1
CDR3 protein: CASSLAFTELNTEAFF
CDR3 DNA: TGTGCCAGCAGCTTGGCCTTTACAGAACTGAACACTGAAGCTTTCTTT

V gene: TRBV5-6
clone size: .
D gene: TRBD2
J gene: TRBJ2-5
CDR3 protein: CASSLNSGVRETQYF
CDR3 DNA: TGTGCCAGCAGCTTAAACAGCGGGGTTAGGGAGACCCAGTACTTC

V gene: TRBV30
clone size: .
D gene: TRBD2
J gene: TRBJ2-7
CDR3 protein: CAWRLAGVYEQYF
CDR3 DNA: TGTGCCTGGAGACTAGCGGGGGTATACGAGCAGTACTTC

V gene: TRBV7-9
clone size: .
D gene: TRBD1
J gene: TRBJ2-5
CDR3 protein: CASSVHRGRGQETQYF
CDR3 DNA: TGTGCCAGCAGCGTCCACAGGGGGAGAGGCCAAGAGACCCAGTACTTC

V gene: TRBV9
clone size: .
D gene: .
J gene: TRBJ1-3
CDR3 protein: CASSVDTAGNTIYF
CDR3 DNA: TGTGCCAGCAGCGTAGACACCGCTGGAAACACCATATATTTT

V gene: TRBV6-6
clone size: few
D gene: .
J gene: TRBJ1-1
CDR3 protein: CATSLYTEAFF
CDR3 DNA: TGTGCCACCTCCCTTTACACTGAAGCTTTCTTT

V gene: TRBV6-6
clone size: .
D gene: .
J gene: TRBJ1-5
CDR3 protein: CASSVGAYNQPQHF
CDR3 DNA: TGTGCCAGCAGTGTGGGGGCGTATAATCAGCCCCAGCATTTT

V gene: TRBV30
clone size: .
D gene: .
J gene: TRBJ2-4
CDR3 protein: CAWSVLRGAKNIQYF
CDR3 DNA: TGTGCCTGGAGTGTACTGCGGGGAGCCAAAAACATTCAGTACTTC

V gene: TRBV19
clone size: .
D gene: .
J gene: TRBJ1-1
CDR3 protein: CASSIQGRGEAFF
CDR3 DNA: TGTGCCAGTAGTATACAGGGTCGAGGTGAAGCTTTCTTT

V gene: TRBV2
clone size: few
D gene: .
J gene: TRBJ2-4
CDR3 protein: CASSRDRNKNIQYF
CDR3 DNA: TGTGCCAGCAGCCGAGACAGAAACAAAAACATTCAGTACTTC

V gene: TRBV2
clone size: .
D gene: TRBD2
J gene: TRBJ2-1
CDR3 protein: CASSERTRTEQFF
CDR3 DNA: TGTGCCAGCAGTGAAAGGACTAGAACGGAGCAGTTCTTC

V gene: TRBV2
clone size: .
D gene: .
J gene: TRBJ2-7
CDR3 protein: CASSLGGYEQYF
CDR3 DNA: TGTGCCAGCAGCCTGGGGGGCTACGAGCAGTACTTC

V gene: TRBV27
clone size: .
D gene: TRBD1
J gene: TRBJ1-6
CDR3 protein: CASSAGTGGGYNSPLHF
CDR3 DNA: TGTGCCAGCAGCGCCGGGACAGGGGGCGGCTATAATTCACCCCTCCACTTT

V gene: TRBV9
clone size: .
D gene: .
J gene: TRBJ2-3
CDR3 protein: CASSVRGVDTDTQYF
CDR3 DNA: TGTGCCAGCAGCGTCAGGGGTGTGGATACAGATACGCAGTATTTT

V gene: TRBV12-2
clone size: .
D gene: .
J gene: TRBJ2-7
CDR3 protein: CASRRGLAGHYEQYF
CDR3 DNA: TGTGCAAGTCGCCGGGGACTAGCGGGGCACTACGAGCAGTACTTC

V gene: TRBV2
clone size: .
D gene: TRBD2
J gene: TRBJ2-3
CDR3 protein: CASREGLSTDTQYF
CDR3 DNA: TGTGCCAGCAGAGAGGGACTATCCACAGATACGCAGTATTTT

V gene: TRBV30
clone size: .
D gene: TRBD2
J gene: TRBJ2-1
CDR3 protein: CAWGGRVSYNEQFF
CDR3 DNA: TGTGCCTGGGGGGGGAGGGTCTCCTACAATGAGCAGTTCTTC

V gene: TRBV5-1
clone size: .
D gene: .
J gene: TRBJ2-2
CDR3 protein: CASSFYRVNTGELFF
CDR3 DNA: TGCGCCAGCAGCTTTTACAGGGTGAACACCGGGGAGCTGTTTTTT

V gene: TRBV7-9
clone size: medium-sized
D gene: .
J gene: TRBJ1-6
CDR3 protein: CASSLGPPGTLHF
CDR3 DNA: TGTGCCAGCAGCTTAGGCCCCCCAGGGACCCTCCACTTT

V gene: TRBV6-1
clone size: .
D gene: .
J gene: TRBJ2-3
CDR3 protein: CASSPPTGTDTQYF
CDR3 DNA: TGTGCCAGCAGTCCCCCGACGGGGACAGATACGCAGTATTTT

V gene: TRBV2
clone size: .
D gene: TRBD2
J gene: TRBJ2-5
CDR3 protein: CASSEAFRRGRETQYF
CDR3 DNA: TGTGCCAGCAGTGAAGCGTTTCGGCGGGGGAGAGAGACCCAGTACTTC

V gene: TRBV19
clone size: .
D gene: .
J gene: TRBJ2-3
CDR3 protein: CASSIDRGGPDTQYF
CDR3 DNA: TGTGCCAGTAGTATAGATCGCGGAGGCCCAGATACGCAGTATTTT

V gene: TRBV19
clone size: .
D gene: TRBD1
J gene: TRBJ1-3
CDR3 protein: CASRRVTGTAISGNTIYF
CDR3 DNA: TGTGCCAGTAGGAGAGTAACCGGGACAGCGATCTCTGGAAACACCATATATTTT

V gene: TRBV27
clone size: .
D gene: .
J gene: TRBJ2-3
CDR3 protein: CASSLSRRFGLTYYTDTQYF
CDR3 DNA: TGTGCCAGCAGTTTATCTAGGAGGTTTGGACTCACATATTACACAGATACGCAGTATTTT

V gene: TRBV10-3
clone size: .
D gene: .
J gene: TRBJ2-3
CDR3 protein: CAISDPRSDTQYF
CDR3 DNA: TGTGCCATCAGTGACCCCAGATCAGATACGCAGTATTTT

V gene: TRBV18
clone size: .
D gene: .
J gene: TRBJ1-1
CDR3 protein: CASSRSGDDTEAFF
CDR3 DNA: TGTGCCAGCTCACGTTCAGGGGACGACACTGAAGCTTTCTTT

V gene: TRBV6-6
clone size: .
D gene: .
J gene: TRBJ1-2
CDR3 protein: CASTYDPTENYGYTF
CDR3 DNA: TGTGCCAGCACCTACGATCCGACAGAAAACTATGGCTACACCTTC

V gene: TRBV14
clone size: once
D gene: TRBD1
J gene: TRBJ2-5
CDR3 protein: CASSQDRGQWLQETQYF
CDR3 DNA: TGTGCCAGCAGCCAAGACCGGGGACAGTGGCTTCAAGAGACCCAGTACTTC

V gene: TRBV18
clone size: .
D gene: TRBD1
J gene: TRBJ1-1
CDR3 protein: CASSPNRRDRGKINTEAFF
CDR3 DNA: TGTGCCAGCTCACCTAATAGGAGGGACAGGGGAAAGATAAACACTGAAGCTTTCTTT

V gene: TRBV6-5
clone size: .
D gene: .
J gene: TRBJ1-2
CDR3 protein: CASGDRSYTF
CDR3 DNA: TGTGCCAGCGGTGACAGGAGCTACACCTTC

V gene: TRBV6-1
clone size: .
D gene: TRBD2
J gene: TRBJ2-7
CDR3 protein: CASSEGLTSGYEQYF
CDR3 DNA: TGTGCCAGCAGTGAAGGGTTAACTAGCGGCTACGAGCAGTACTTC

V gene: TRBV4-1
clone size: many
D gene: TRBD1
J gene: TRBJ1-1
CDR3 protein: CASSQGFDRVNTEAFF
CDR3 DNA: TGCGCCAGCAGCCAAGGTTTCGACAGGGTGAACACTGAAGCTTTCTTT

V gene: TRBV7-8
clone size: .
D gene: .
J gene: TRBJ1-5
CDR3 protein: CASSPGHGSNQPQHF
CDR3 DNA: TGTGCCAGCAGCCCGGGACATGGTAGCAATCAGCCCCAGCATTTT

V gene: TRBV9
clone size: once
D gene: .
J gene: TRBJ2-1
CDR3 protein: CASSVGHYNEQFF
CDR3 DNA: TGTGCCAGCAGCGTAGGGCACTACAATGAGCAGTTCTTC

V gene: TRBV5-4
clone size: .
D gene: TRBD1
J gene: TRBJ2-3
CDR3 protein: CASSPGQGARDTQYF
CDR3 DNA: TGTGCCAGCAGCCCGGGACAGGGGGCACGAGATACGCAGTATTTT